This T cell receptor (beta chain) was observed in a study of blood T cell repertoires in COVID-19 (dated by TCRdb to 2018 to 2020). Study-wide context: Collaborator samples came from the United States, Italy and Spain and covered acute and convalescent phases of COVID-19. The dataset comprised deeply sampled blood TCRbeta repertoires from subjects exposed to, actively infected with, or recovered from COVID-19. The samples were drawn from the first 160 participants of the ongoing ImmuneRACE study and from 1,254 subjects provided by 6 global collaborators. Nearly every sample came with metadata listing a de-identified subject ID, COVID-19 status, age in years and sex. The prospective study material was composed of cDNA or gDNA derived from T cells, B-cell-depleted T cells, or PBMCs. The repertoires were made available in a free public database intended to serve as a resource for research on the immune response to SARS-CoV-2. Where HLA class I and class II types were available, the types were taken from metadata supplied by the sample provider, not from assay-based typing. The paper as a whole reports these results and caveats: How much clinical and demographic metadata was included differed by source and by participant, and the metadata was provided uncurated.

The immunoSEQ Assay, a bias-controlled multiplex PCR, was used to amplify TCRbeta CDR3 regions from genomic DNA. Regarding the original processing steps: The number of nucleated cells in each sample was estimated by amplification of reference gene primers within the assay. Sequence reads were collapsed and filtered to measure the absolute abundance of every unique TCRbeta CDR3 rearrangement. For each sample, productive Simpson clonality was calculated as the square root of Simpson's diversity index over productive rearrangements. TCRdb holds this immuneACCESS table with in-frame rearrangements only. Some clones are missing; in checked studies, unresolved V genes explain under half, and the rest has no known cause. That table supplies the V and J calls and clone size; D and trimming were determined from the DNA. Here the sample has some 150,000 clones; about 84% occur a single time. The ten largest clonotypes hold 5.5% to 7% of the sample.

Each collaborating institution followed its own protocols to collect whole blood in K2EDTA tubes. For TCRbeta analysis, collaborators shipped samples as frozen whole blood, isolated PBMCs, or DNA extracted from either of those sample types. On this clone itself: Which antigen it targets is not known. The sample holds no much larger clone one base away, and base qualities are not on file.

The V and J ends are trimmed by 7 bases and 6 bases, leaving 11 bases between them. Counted from cysteine to phenylalanine, this CDR3 has 12 amino acids. Just CDR3 DNA is preserved here, 36 bases in frame from base 1. This TCR was recovered from a human donor in a cohort sampled during active COVID-19. The sample taken for sequencing was peripheral blood. The rearrangement joined TRBV12-3 or TRBV12-4 to TRBJ2-3; too little of a D gene remains to name it. In nucleotide form, the sequence is TGTGCCAGCACTCCCCGGCGGGATACGCAGTATTTT. The resulting protein is CASTPRRDTQYF.